These T cell receptor beta chains were read from a single sample in a study of CD8 T cells in ankylosing spondylitis. MiXCR was run by TCRdb on the 5' RACE reads, yielding one entry per CDR3 protein. The data show 650,000 to 800,000 distinct CDR3 sequences, over 15% seen once. Material: blood, either unsorted or a sorted T cell fraction (not recorded which). The receptors originated from a male donor with ankylosing spondylitis. Both conserved end residues are part of each CDR3. The order of the fields is V gene, D gene, CDR3 length, J gene, clone size, CDR3 DNA, CDR3 protein. D genes are given only for firm matches. Size tells how often a clone was seen (once, few, many) or the class of an expanded clone, and some rows leave it out.

V: TRBV4-1
D: -
length: 21
J: TRBJ2-2
size: few
DNA: TGCGCCAGCAGCCAAGACTCCACTCCTGTATGGCTAGCGTTGAACACCGGGGAGCTGTTTTTT
CDR3: CASSQDSTPVWLALNTGELFF

V: TRBV20-1
D: TRBD1
length: 14
J: TRBJ1-1
size: few
DNA: TGCAGTGCTAGCCCGACAGGGTTGGGCACTGAAGCTTTCTTT
CDR3: CSASPTGLGTEAFF

V: TRBV12-3/TRBV12-4
D: TRBD1
length: 15
J: TRBJ1-2
size: -
DNA: TGTGCCAGCAGTAAGACAGGGGGAGGTTACTATGGCTACACCTTC
CDR3: CASSKTGGGYYGYTF

V: TRBV11-2
D: -
length: 15
J: TRBJ1-5
size: few
DNA: TGTGCCAGCAGCCCCTTCGGCGGATTCAATCAGCCCCAGCATTTT
CDR3: CASSPFGGFNQPQHF

V: TRBV20-1
D: TRBD2
length: 12
J: TRBJ2-7
size: few
DNA: TGCAGTGCTAGATGGGGGGGAAGCGAGCAGTACTTC
CDR3: CSARWGGSEQYF

V: TRBV11-1
D: TRBD2
length: 15
J: TRBJ2-1
size: -
DNA: TGTGCCAGCAGCTTAGTTCCCGGGACTAGCGGTGAGCAGTTCTTC
CDR3: CASSLVPGTSGEQFF

V: TRBV27
D: -
length: 16
J: TRBJ2-5
size: once
DNA: TGTGCCAGCAGTTTAAGTCCAGGACCGCCTCAAGAGACCCAGTACTTC
CDR3: CASSLSPGPPQETQYF

V: TRBV10-3
D: -
length: 16
J: TRBJ1-1
size: -
DNA: TGTGCCATCAGTGAGTCGTCTGGGTTCCCGAACACTGAAGCTTTCTTT
CDR3: CAISESSGFPNTEAFF

V: TRBV5-1
D: -
length: 14
J: TRBJ1-4
size: -
DNA: TGCGCCAGCAGCACCGGGACCTACAATGAAAAACTGTTTTTT
CDR3: CASSTGTYNEKLFF

V: TRBV5-1
D: TRBD1
length: 16
J: TRBJ1-1
size: few
DNA: TGCGCCAGCGCTCGGGTGGACAGGGGACTGAACACTGAAGCTTTCTTT
CDR3: CASARVDRGLNTEAFF

V: TRBV6-1
D: -
length: 15
J: TRBJ2-2
size: -
DNA: TGTGCCAGCAGTGAAGTCAGCGCGGCCACCGGGGAGCTGTTTTTT
CDR3: CASSEVSAATGELFF

V: TRBV10-3
D: -
length: 12
J: TRBJ2-3
size: once
DNA: TGTGCCATCAGTGAACCCACAGATACGCAGTATTTT
CDR3: CAISEPTDTQYF

V: TRBV12-3/TRBV12-4
D: TRBD1
length: 13
J: TRBJ1-6
size: many
DNA: TGTGCCAGCCGGACAGGGATTAATTCACCCCTCCACTTT
CDR3: CASRTGINSPLHF